The clone carrying this TCR beta chain was seen many times. The record originates from a study of neurological immune-mediated disorders. Study-wide background: In a group of about 35 multiple sclerosis patients, around 31 had the relapsing-remitting type and 3 had the secondary progressive type.

In germline, CDR1 is SGHVS, CDR2 FQNEAQ. V shed 5 bases and J shed 5 bases, with 18 bases lying between them. The CDR3 loop spans 15 amino acids. Synthesis of cDNA used 5'RACE (with 10-nucleotide random UMIs). TCRdb recomputed calls from the 5' RACE reads with MiXCR, one row per CDR3 protein. Here the sample spans about 55,000 distinct CDR3 sequences, around 3.6% being singletons. This TCR derives from a man aged 25-45 years with multiple sclerosis. Specimen: PBMCs. The rearrangement joins TRBV7-8 to TRBJ2-5; either TRBD1 or TRBD2 may fit D (5 bases each). CDR3 protein: CASSEPGTALETQYF. Here the CDR3 DNA reads TGTGCCAGCAGCGAGCCCGGGACGGCCCTGGAGACCCAGTACTTC.